The T cell receptor beta chain described here comes from a study of vaccination and CD4 T cells after COVID-19. Whole-study context: Each post-COVID sample was drawn after diagnosis, and the median interval was roughly 100 days (range 35 to 161).

V shed 4 bases, J shed 4 bases, and the junction held 7 bases outside the gene matches. CDR1 and CDR2 (germline): MNHNS, SASEGT. There are 16 residues in the CDR3. This clonotype came up once. No antigen is known for it. Treatment meaning: roughly 11-day PBMC culture with coronavirus spike peptide pools or control peptides (ViraFEST assay). Sequencing of the DNA from cultured CD4+ T cells was carried out with the Oncomine TCR Beta short-read assay. Investigators isolated genomic DNA from cultured CD4+ T cells. TCRdb passed the PCR reads through MiXCR, listing each CDR3 protein once. The data show nearly 20,000 distinct CDR3 sequences, about 80% seen once.

The rearrangement joins TRBV6-1 to TRBJ1-5; TRBD1 aligns across 10 bases. This TCR was sampled from a human donor who received a COVID-19 vaccine. Sequenced material: CD4+ T cells from blood, cultured in vitro, taken after SARS-CoV-2 vaccination. CDR3 sequence: CASSATDRGQNQPQHF. CDR3 DNA: TGTGCCAGCAGTGCAACCGACAGGGGGCAAAATCAGCCCCAGCATTTT.